This is a list of T cell receptor beta chains from one sample in a study of cytomegalovirus exposure and HLA in healthy donors. Sequenced by immunoSEQ multiplex PCR; TCRdb stores in-frame clones only, minus some. The sample totals 200,000 or so clones. The sample taken for sequencing was PBMCs. The receptor set was obtained from a girl under 10 years old in good health and CMV-seropositive. The CDR3 runs from the conserved cysteine through the conserved F or W. The order of the fields is V gene, D gene, J gene, CDR3 protein, CDR3 DNA. A D gene is named only where the DNA matches it firmly.

V gene: TRBV6-4; D gene: TRBD2; J gene: TRBJ2-1; CDR3 protein: CASSDSGLAVGDEQFF; CDR3 DNA: TGTGCCAGCAGTGACTCGGGGCTAGCGGTGGGGGATGAGCAGTTCTTC
V gene: TRBV9; D gene: TRBD1; J gene: TRBJ2-7; CDR3 protein: CASSPRTGLGEQYF; CDR3 DNA: TGTGCCAGCAGCCCCCGGACAGGTTTGGGCGAGCAGTACTTC
V gene: TRBV5-1; D gene: TRBD1; J gene: TRBJ2-7; CDR3 protein: CASSLTRTGYPYEQYF; CDR3 DNA: TGCGCCAGCAGCCTCACTCGGACAGGTTACCCCTACGAGCAGTACTTC
V gene: TRBV19; D gene: .; J gene: TRBJ2-3; CDR3 protein: CASSIVLTDTQYF; CDR3 DNA: TGTGCCAGTAGTATAGTCCTCACAGATACGCAGTATTTT
V gene: TRBV19; D gene: TRBD2; J gene: TRBJ2-1; CDR3 protein: CASSRLAGSSYNEQFF; CDR3 DNA: TGTGCCAGTAGTCGACTAGCGGGGAGCTCCTACAATGAGCAGTTCTTC
V gene: TRBV27; D gene: .; J gene: TRBJ2-1; CDR3 protein: CASSPTLLGKPYNEQFF; CDR3 DNA: TGTGCCAGCAGCCCGACTTTACTAGGAAAACCCTACAATGAGCAGTTCTTC
V gene: TRBV29-1; D gene: .; J gene: TRBJ2-7; CDR3 protein: CSVVSGFAYEQYF; CDR3 DNA: TGCAGCGTTGTATCGGGTTTTGCGTACGAGCAGTACTTC
V gene: TRBV5-6; D gene: .; J gene: TRBJ1-4; CDR3 protein: CASSWSGDWAGKLFF; CDR3 DNA: TGTGCCAGCAGCTGGTCGGGGGATTGGGCGGGAAAACTGTTTTTT
V gene: TRBV19; D gene: TRBD1; J gene: TRBJ1-5; CDR3 protein: CASIGTGPWPQHF; CDR3 DNA: TGTGCCAGTATCGGGACAGGACCCTGGCCCCAGCATTTT
V gene: TRBV18; D gene: .; J gene: TRBJ1-3; CDR3 protein: CASSRQSSSGNTIYF; CDR3 DNA: TGTGCCAGCTCACGACAGTCCAGCTCTGGAAACACCATATATTTT
V gene: TRBV15; D gene: TRBD1; J gene: TRBJ1-4; CDR3 protein: CATSSNLGGASEKLFF; CDR3 DNA: TGTGCCACCAGCAGTAATTTAGGGGGCGCGTCCGAAAAACTGTTTTTT
V gene: TRBV19; D gene: .; J gene: TRBJ2-7; CDR3 protein: CASSIRQGYEQYF; CDR3 DNA: TGTGCCAGTAGTATCCGCCAGGGCTACGAGCAGTACTTC
V gene: TRBV10-2; D gene: TRBD1; J gene: TRBJ1-1; CDR3 protein: CASSEGAVYTEAFF; CDR3 DNA: TGCGCCAGCAGCGAGGGGGCGGTGTACACTGAAGCTTTCTTT
V gene: TRBV6-5; D gene: .; J gene: TRBJ2-7; CDR3 protein: CASSEGRPYEQYF; CDR3 DNA: TGTGCCAGCAGTGAAGGGAGACCCTACGAGCAGTACTTC
V gene: TRBV11-2; D gene: .; J gene: TRBJ1-3; CDR3 protein: CASRLAGRGNTIYF; CDR3 DNA: TGTGCCAGCAGGCTGGCAGGAAGGGGAAACACCATATATTTT
V gene: TRBV28; D gene: .; J gene: TRBJ1-2; CDR3 protein: CASSTGFYGYTF; CDR3 DNA: TGTGCCAGCAGTACAGGTTTCTATGGCTACACCTTC
V gene: TRBV29-1; D gene: .; J gene: TRBJ2-7; CDR3 protein: CSAGTLYEQYF; CDR3 DNA: TGCAGCGCCGGGACTTTATACGAGCAGTACTTC
V gene: TRBV27; D gene: .; J gene: TRBJ1-2; CDR3 protein: CASSSIPQRYGYTF; CDR3 DNA: TGTGCCAGCAGTTCCATTCCCCAGCGCTATGGCTACACCTTC
V gene: TRBV11-1; D gene: TRBD2; J gene: TRBJ2-3; CDR3 protein: CASSLSLAEGVTDTQYF; CDR3 DNA: TGTGCCAGCAGCTTAAGCCTAGCGGAAGGGGTCACAGATACGCAGTATTTT
V gene: TRBV5-1; D gene: TRBD1; J gene: TRBJ1-1; CDR3 protein: CASSPRQGLNTEAFF; CDR3 DNA: TGCGCCAGCAGCCCGAGACAGGGATTGAACACTGAAGCTTTCTTT
V gene: TRBV7-8; D gene: TRBD1; J gene: TRBJ2-6; CDR3 protein: CASSPLQGAGGANVLTF; CDR3 DNA: TGTGCCAGCAGCCCGCTACAGGGGGCGGGAGGGGCCAACGTCCTGACTTTC
V gene: TRBV28; D gene: TRBD1; J gene: TRBJ2-7; CDR3 protein: CASSLPRTGTDLSYEQYF; CDR3 DNA: TGTGCCAGCAGTTTACCGCGGACAGGGACTGATCTCTCCTACGAGCAGTACTTC
V gene: TRBV6-5; D gene: TRBD2; J gene: TRBJ2-7; CDR3 protein: CASSYDEAGLDYEQYF; CDR3 DNA: TGTGCCAGCAGTTACGACGAAGCGGGATTGGACTACGAGCAGTACTTC
V gene: TRBV27; D gene: TRBD2; J gene: TRBJ2-3; CDR3 protein: CASSLTPPSGRESDTQYF; CDR3 DNA: TGTGCCAGCAGTTTAACCCCGCCTAGCGGGAGGGAATCAGATACGCAGTATTTT
V gene: TRBV19; D gene: TRBD1; J gene: TRBJ2-1; CDR3 protein: CASSRGQGYYNEQFF; CDR3 DNA: TGTGCCAGTAGTAGGGGACAGGGGTATTACAATGAGCAGTTCTTC
V gene: TRBV14; D gene: TRBD2; J gene: TRBJ2-7; CDR3 protein: CASSQPGGAQQYF; CDR3 DNA: TGTGCCAGCAGCCAACCGGGAGGGGCTCAGCAGTACTTC
V gene: TRBV28; D gene: .; J gene: TRBJ2-6; CDR3 protein: CASRVTTGIGANVLTF; CDR3 DNA: TGTGCCAGCAGGGTCACCACAGGGATTGGGGCCAACGTCCTGACTTTC
V gene: TRBV5-1; D gene: TRBD2; J gene: TRBJ2-2; CDR3 protein: CASSWTLAGEHGELFF; CDR3 DNA: TGCGCCAGCAGCTGGACGCTGGCGGGAGAACACGGGGAGCTGTTTTTT
V gene: TRBV28; D gene: .; J gene: TRBJ1-4; CDR3 protein: CASSFSQGFLGKLFF; CDR3 DNA: TGTGCCAGCAGTTTTTCCCAGGGGTTTCTAGGAAAACTGTTTTTT
V gene: TRBV11-2; D gene: .; J gene: TRBJ2-3; CDR3 protein: CASSLAWAPTDTQYF; CDR3 DNA: TGTGCCAGCAGCTTAGCTTGGGCACCCACAGATACGCAGTATTTT
V gene: TRBV2; D gene: TRBD1; J gene: TRBJ1-2; CDR3 protein: CASRTGNYGYTF; CDR3 DNA: TGTGCCTCCCGGACAGGGAACTATGGCTACACCTTC
V gene: TRBV7-9; D gene: .; J gene: TRBJ1-1; CDR3 protein: CASSTEQGLGTEAFF; CDR3 DNA: TGTGCCAGCAGCACCGAACAGGGCTTGGGCACTGAAGCTTTCTTT
V gene: TRBV6-1; D gene: TRBD2; J gene: TRBJ2-7; CDR3 protein: CASMKAGDREQYF; CDR3 DNA: TGTGCCAGCATGAAAGCGGGAGATCGGGAGCAGTACTTC
V gene: TRBV28; D gene: .; J gene: TRBJ1-1; CDR3 protein: CASSLGAANTEAFF; CDR3 DNA: TGTGCCAGCAGTTTAGGGGCCGCTAACACTGAAGCTTTCTTT
V gene: TRBV7-9; D gene: TRBD1; J gene: TRBJ2-7; CDR3 protein: CASSSTDRDRPYEQYF; CDR3 DNA: TGTGCCAGCAGCTCCACGGACAGGGACCGACCCTACGAGCAGTACTTC
V gene: TRBV9; D gene: TRBD1; J gene: TRBJ2-7; CDR3 protein: CASSAARQGHEQYF; CDR3 DNA: TGTGCCAGCAGCGCAGCCAGACAGGGTCACGAGCAGTACTTC
V gene: TRBV20-1; D gene: .; J gene: TRBJ1-5; CDR3 protein: CSARAGQPQHF; CDR3 DNA: TGCAGTGCTAGAGCCGGGCAGCCCCAGCATTTT